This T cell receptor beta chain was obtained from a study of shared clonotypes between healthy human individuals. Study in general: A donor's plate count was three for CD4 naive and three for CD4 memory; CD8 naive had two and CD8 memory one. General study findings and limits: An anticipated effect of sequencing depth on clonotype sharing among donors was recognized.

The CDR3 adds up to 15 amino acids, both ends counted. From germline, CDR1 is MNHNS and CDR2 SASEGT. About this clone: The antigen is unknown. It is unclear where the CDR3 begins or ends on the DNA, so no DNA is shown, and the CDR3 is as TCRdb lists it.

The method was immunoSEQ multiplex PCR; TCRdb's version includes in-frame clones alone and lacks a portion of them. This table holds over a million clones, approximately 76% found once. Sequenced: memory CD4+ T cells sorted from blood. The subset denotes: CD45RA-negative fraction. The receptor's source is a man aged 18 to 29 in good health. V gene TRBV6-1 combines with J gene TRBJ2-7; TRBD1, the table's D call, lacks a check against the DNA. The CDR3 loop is CASSSSTGGERSQYF.